The 8 T cell receptor beta chains below were found in one sample sequenced in a study of blood T cell repertoires in COVID-19. Profiled with immunoSEQ multiplex PCR; TCRdb holds only in-frame clones, not every one. Of about 180,000 clones listed, roughly 87% are singletons. The specimen was peripheral blood. The source is a woman between 65 and 79 years old with COVID-19, enrolled during active disease.

This clone was observed a few times. The chain joins TRBV4-3 to TRBJ2-2; 9 bases align to TRBD2. Trimming at V came to 3 bases and at J to 6 bases, leaving 5 bases not matched to a gene. The CDR3 extends over 15 amino acids. Germline V CDR1 and CDR2: LGHNA, YSLEER. CDR3 sequence (DNA): TGCGCCAGCAGCCAGGCGGGAGGGACTGCCGGGGAGCTGTTTTTT. Translating gives CASSQAGGTAGELFF.

The genes are TRBV30 and TRBJ2-2, with D perhaps matching TRBD1 (6 bases). V lost 4 bases and J 2 bases, leaving 8 bases between the germline ends. The CDR3 is 13 residues long. CDR1 and CDR2 from the germline V gene are GTSNPN and SVGIG (reference sequence). CDR3 coding DNA: TGTGCCTGGAACAGGGCTAACACCGGGGAGCTGTTTTTT. It encodes CAWNRANTGELFF.

The chain links TRBV5-1 to TRBJ2-1; possibly TRBD1 for D (6 bases). From germline, CDR1 is SGHRS and CDR2 YFSETQ. The CDR3 runs to 15 residues. Between the trimmed V and J ends, which lost 4 bases and 3 bases, there was a span of 14 bases. CDR3 region: CASSPTGASYNEQFF. The CDR3 DNA reads as TGCGCCAGCAGCCCGACAGGCGCAAGCTACAATGAGCAGTTCTTC. The variable domain in full, completed from reference TRBV5-1 and TRBJ2-1, reads KAGVTQTPRYLIKTRGQQVTLSCSPISGHRSVSWYQQTPGQGLQFLFEYFSETQRNKGNFPGRFSGRQFSNSRSEMNVSTLELGDSALYLCASSPTGASYNEQFFGPGTRLTVL.

The V and J genes are TRBV6-5 and TRBJ2-7; 7 bases are a match to TRBD1. The CDR3 length is 15 residues. The germline CDR1 and CDR2 sequences are MNHEY and SVGAGI. V lost 6 bases, J lost 3 bases, and 11 bases stayed unmatched. CDR3 DNA sequence: TGTGCCAGCAGCTACCAGACAGGGAAGGACTACGAGCAGTACTTC. Translating gives CASSYQTGKDYEQYF.

The J gene is TRBJ1-4, the V gene TRBV5-4; 9 nucleotides match TRBD1. The V gene's germline CDR1 is SGHNT and CDR2 YYREEE (reference sequence). The CDR3 spans 15 residues. V lost 0 bases to trimming and J lost 5 bases; unmatched junction nucleotides: 2. Here the CDR3 reads CASSLGTGVNEKLFF. CDR3 in DNA: TGTGCCAGCAGCTTGGGGACAGGGGTAAATGAAAAACTGTTTTTT.

This rearrangement joins TRBV7-2 to TRBJ2-7; 8 nucleotides line up with TRBD2. This CDR3 has 16 residues. Germline V gene sequence: CDR1 SGHTA, CDR2 FQGNSA. Unmatched junction bases numbered 10, after V lost 1 base and J lost 5 bases. CDR3 sequence: CASSLGRGLGYNEQYF. CDR3 sequence (DNA): TGTGCCAGCAGCTTAGGTCGGGGACTAGGATACAACGAGCAGTACTTC.

The V call is TRBV27, the J call TRBJ2-1; no definite D call. This CDR3 contains 11 residues. The germline V and J ends were trimmed by 3 bases and 7 bases, with 4 bases remaining between them. Germline CDR1 is MNHEY and CDR2 is SMNVEV (reference sequence). The CDR3 protein is CASSFRNEQFF. CDR3 DNA sequence: TGTGCCAGCAGTTTCAGGAATGAGCAGTTCTTC.

With regard to this clone: In the same sample, other DNA sequences code for this CDR3. The rearrangement links TRBV5-4 to TRBJ1-3, with unresolved D. CDR1 SGHNT and CDR2 YYREEE come from the germline V gene (reference sequence). Between the trimmed V and J ends, which lost 4 bases and 0 bases, there was a span of 11 bases. This CDR3 contains 15 residues. The CDR3 nucleotides are TGTGCCAGCAGCCTGGGTTCTAGCTCTGGAAACACCATATATTTT. Encoded protein: CASSLGSSSGNTIYF.